These T cell receptor beta chains were read from a single sample in a study of blood T cell repertoires in COVID-19. Generated by immunoSEQ multiplex PCR, the TCRdb table keeps only in-frame clones and is missing some. The sample has 68,000 or so clones; just over 85% are singletons. Sequencing was done on a sample of peripheral blood. The source of these receptors is a man aged 25 to 45 with acute or convalescent COVID-19. Each CDR3 is given with its conserved first and last residue. The D gene is left open where the match is weak. Size tells how often a clone was seen (once, few, many) or the class of an expanded clone, and some rows leave it out.

clone_size,d_call,v_call,j_call,cdr3_nt,cdr3_aa
-,-,TRBV4-3,TRBJ2-2,TGCGCCAGCAGCCAAGGGGGGGCGAACACCGGGGAGCTGTTTTTT,CASSQGGANTGELFF
-,-,TRBV7-2,TRBJ2-7,TGTGCCAGCAGCCCCTTCCGGGACATAAGGTTAGGCGAGCAGTACTTC,CASSPFRDIRLGEQYF
-,-,TRBV2,TRBJ1-6,TGTGCCAGCAAGCTTGGGGGGTTCTATAATTCACCCCTCCACTTT,CASKLGGFYNSPLHF
few,TRBD1,TRBV27,TRBJ1-1,TGTGCCAGCACCCCGACAGGGGGAAACACTGAAGCTTTCTTT,CASTPTGGNTEAFF
-,-,TRBV4-3,TRBJ2-3,TGCGCCAGCAGCCAAGATTTCCGGTACGAGCCAGATACGCAGTATTTT,CASSQDFRYEPDTQYF
-,-,TRBV14,TRBJ2-5,TGTGCCAGCAGCCAAGTTCTCAGTCAAGAGACCCAGTACTTC,CASSQVLSQETQYF
-,-,TRBV6-5,TRBJ1-6,TGTGCCAGCAGGATGGGACAAAATAATTCACCCCTCCACTTT,CASRMGQNNSPLHF
-,-,TRBV6-2/TRBV6-3,TRBJ2-1,TGTGCCAGCAGCCTAGGGGACTCCTACAATGAGCAGTTCTTC,CASSLGDSYNEQFF
once,-,TRBV20-1,TRBJ1-2,TGCAGTGGTGTCTCCCGCTATGGCTACACCTTC,CSGVSRYGYTF
-,TRBD1,TRBV18,TRBJ1-4,TGTGCCAGCTCACCCCGACAGGGGAAAAATGAAAAACTGTTTTTT,CASSPRQGKNEKLFF
-,-,TRBV11-3,TRBJ2-2,TGTGCCAGCAGCTTGGGAGACCGACCGAACACCGGGGAGCTGTTTTTT,CASSLGDRPNTGELFF
-,-,TRBV28,TRBJ2-7,TGTGCCAGCAGTTTGGAGGGAGACACCCTCGAGCAGTACTTC,CASSLEGDTLEQYF
-,-,TRBV3-1/TRBV3-2,TRBJ2-3,TGTGCCAGCAGCCAAGGGCCAGGCAGGGGTAGCGGCACAGATACGCAGTATTTT,CASSQGPGRGSGTDTQYF
-,TRBD2,TRBV4-2,TRBJ2-3,TGTGCCAGCAGCCAAGGAATTAGCGGGAGGGGAACAGATACGCAGTATTTT,CASSQGISGRGTDTQYF